What follows are 28 T cell receptor beta chains derived from one specimen sequenced in a study of molecular identifiers for immune sequencing clone quantification. TCRdb re-called the PCR reads through MiXCR, storing one row per CDR3 protein. The sample has more than 450,000 distinct CDR3 sequences, about 26% seen once; the top ten hold just over 0.75%. Sequencing was performed on naive CD8+ T cells from blood, with Jurkat cell RNA spiked in. Documented subset: FACS-sorted CD8+CD4-CCR7+CD45RA+ naive T cells. Every receptor here comes from a human donor in good health. Some libraries in this study had Jurkat cell RNA spiked in.

CDR3: CATSDNREMRDTQYF. CDR3 in DNA: TGTGCCACCAGTGACAATCGGGAGATGCGAGATACGCAGTATTTT. The V gene is TRBV24-1, the J gene TRBJ2-3, with D possibly TRBD2 on 6 matching bases. This CDR3 spans 15 amino acids. Germline V gene lookup returns CDR1 KGHDR and CDR2 SFDVKD. V dropped 4 bases and J dropped 5 bases, with 15 bases sitting between them.

The chain employs TRBV2 and TRBJ2-2, with a tentative D call TRBD1 (5 bases). The CDR3 spans 19 residues. Per the germline V gene, CDR1 is SNHLY and CDR2 is FYNNEI. Trimming removed 3 bases at V and 4 bases at J, with 24 bases between. The CDR3 nucleotides are TGTGCCAGCAGTGAGGAAAGGGGAAGGGCCCAGTGGAGCACCGGGGAGCTGTTTTTT. It encodes CASSEERGRAQWSTGELFF.

CDR3 amino acids: CSGTTASYNEQFF. The CDR3 nucleotides are TGCAGCGGAACGACCGCATCCTACAATGAGCAGTTCTTC. The chain couples TRBV29-1 to TRBJ2-1; D is ambiguous. Per the germline V gene, CDR1 is SQVTM and CDR2 is ANQGSEA. V lost 7 bases to trimming and J lost 1 base, with 11 bases between them. The CDR3 has 13 amino acids.

This clonotype showed up just a few times. The rearrangement uses TRBV11-2 and TRBJ1-2; 10 positions agree with TRBD1. Germline V gives CDR1 SGHAT, CDR2 FQNNGV. With 6 bases clipped from V and 8 bases from J, the junction kept 12 bases outside the gene matches. This CDR3 contains 15 residues. As DNA, the CDR3 is TGTGCCAGCAGTTCCCGGGACAGGGGAATATTCGGCTACACCTTC. This translates into CASSSRDRGIFGYTF.

The chain recombines TRBV15 with TRBJ1-1; D perhaps matches TRBD1 (5 bases). This CDR3 region has 15 residues. The V gene's germline CDR1 is LNHNV and CDR2 YYDKDF (reference sequence). V lost 4 bases, J lost 5 bases, and 17 bases lay in between. This CDR3 is CATSKGGGIRTEAFF. Written as DNA, the CDR3 is TGTGCCACCAGCAAGGGCGGGGGAATCAGGACTGAAGCTTTCTTT. The full variable domain, in which reference TRBV15 and TRBJ1-1 provide the parts outside the CDR3, is DAMVIQNPRYQVTQFGKPVTLSCSQTLNHNVMYWYQQKSSQAPKLLFHYYDKDFNNEADTPDNFQSRRPNTSFCFLDIRSPGLGDTAMYLCATSKGGGIRTEAFFGQGTRLTVV.

Concerning this clonotype: This may be a read error: a much more frequent sequence differs by one nucleotide. The V gene is TRBV7-2, the J gene TRBJ2-7; D is undetermined. Germline loops: CDR1 SGHTA, CDR2 FQGNSA. This CDR3 is built from 12 residues. CDR3 loop: CASSSPPYERYF. CDR3 nucleotide sequence: TGTGCCAGCAGCTCCCCCCCGTACGAGCGGTACTTC.

Of note for this clonotype: Mismatch with germline at one junction end may stem from a read error. V gene TRBV7-2 combines with J gene TRBJ2-7; D remains ambiguous. This CDR3 has 12 residues. Germline loops: CDR1 SGHTA, CDR2 FQGNSA. The CDR3 loop is CASSLDAVEQHF. The CDR3 nucleotides read TGTGCCAGCAGCTTAGATGCTGTCGAGCAGCACTTC.

The CDR3 here is CASSIPGSNQPQHF. In DNA, the CDR3 is TGTGCCAGTAGTATCCCAGGGTCAAATCAGCCCCAGCATTTT. The rearrangement links TRBV19 to TRBJ1-5, with D tentatively TRBD1 (5 bases). With 3 bases removed from V and 4 bases from J, the gap between germline ends came to 10 bases. Germline V gene data show CDR1 as LNHDA and CDR2 as SQIVND (reference sequence). The CDR3 sequence is 14 residues long.

This clonotype came up a few times. V gene TRBV5-6 combines with J gene TRBJ2-5; the match to TRBD1 covers 9 bases. CDR3 length: 15 residues. V shed 3 bases, J shed 0 bases, and the junction held 3 bases outside the gene matches. Germline V gene data show CDR1 as SGHDT and CDR2 as YYEEEE. This chain's CDR3 is CASSWGTGNQETQYF. In nucleotides, the CDR3 is TGTGCCAGCAGCTGGGGGACAGGGAACCAAGAGACCCAGTACTTC.

There are many counts of this clonotype. V is TRBV6-6 and J is TRBJ2-3, with TRBD2 as a possible D gene (7 bases). CDR1 is MNHNY and CDR2 is SVGAGI in the germline V gene (reference sequence). There are 16 residues in the CDR3. V was trimmed by 2 bases and J by 1 base, leaving 13 bases between them. CDR3 amino acids: CASSYIAGAGTDTQYF. CDR3 nucleotide sequence: TGTGCCAGCAGTTACATTGCGGGGGCTGGCACAGATACGCAGTATTTT.

This chain joins TRBV20-1 and TRBJ2-1, with 10 bases aligning to TRBD2. Per germline, CDR1 DFQATT and CDR2 SNEGSKA (reference sequence). There are 19 residues in the CDR3. J lost 1 base, V lost 5 bases, and 17 bases had no gene match. Here the CDR3 DNA reads TGCAGTGCTCACCCCCGACTAGCGGGCCAAAGCAGGTCCTACAATGAGCAGTTCTTC. This codes for CSAHPRLAGQSRSYNEQFF.

Comment on this clonotype: A read error may produce the germline difference seen at one junction end. The chain has TRBV28 and TRBJ1-5; D not certain. The CDR3 consists of 16 residues. Germline V gene lookup returns CDR1 MDHEN and CDR2 SYDVKM. The CDR3 DNA reads as TGTGCCAGCAGATTACGGATAGGGCGTAGCGATCAGCCCCAGCATTTT. This encodes CASRLRIGRSDQPQHF.

There are many counts of this clonotype. The chain has TRBV27 and TRBJ2-3; tentatively, D is TRBD2 (6 bases). The V gene lost 0 bases and the J gene lost 2 bases, with 12 bases spanning the gap. Per germline, CDR1 MNHEY and CDR2 SMNVEV (reference sequence). The CDR3 consists of 16 residues. CDR3 loop: CASSLSPGLYTDTQYF. The CDR3 nucleotides are TGTGCCAGCAGTTTATCGCCCGGACTATACACAGATACGCAGTATTTT.

This clonotype was picked up many times. The rearrangement uses TRBV6-2 or TRBV6-3 and TRBJ2-2; TRBD1 matches at 9 bases. The V and J ends lost 7 bases and 13 bases, in that order; junction bases with no gene match: 10. The CDR3 runs 13 residues. Germline lookup yields CDR1 MNHEY and CDR2 SVGEGT. CDR3 bases: TGTGCCAGCACCAAAGAAAAGGACAGGGGGCTGTTTTTT. It specifies CASTKEKDRGLFF.

This clonotype was seen a handful of times. The V gene is TRBV7-8, the J gene TRBJ2-2; 7 nucleotides align to TRBD1. The DNA end is more similar to TRBJ1-4, so the J call may be wrong. CDR3 length: 13 residues. CDR1 SGHVS and CDR2 FQNEAQ come from the germline V gene. The chain's CDR3 is CASSLTGVSKLFF. In DNA form, the CDR3 reads TGTGCCAGCAGCTTAACAGGGGTTTCAAAACTGTTTTTT.

Only a few counts were recorded for this clonotype. The rearrangement joins TRBV7-6 to TRBJ2-3; 11 bases align to TRBD2. In germline, CDR1 is SGHVS, CDR2 FNYEAQ. This CDR3 region has 16 residues. The J segment lost 7 bases and the V segment lost 4 bases, leaving 10 bases of the junction unmatched. The CDR3 reads CASSSLTSGKINTQYF. CDR3 coding DNA: TGTGCCAGCAGCTCACTGACTAGCGGGAAGATAAATACGCAGTATTTT.

There are a few counts of this clonotype. The CDR3 carries no conserved terminal phenylalanine or tryptophan, so it likely arises from a read error. J is TRBJ1-1 and V is TRBV5-4, with D perhaps TRBD1 (5 bases). Germline V gene lookup returns CDR1 SGHNT and CDR2 YYREEE (reference sequence). The CDR3 covers 14 residues. Trimming took 3 bases from V and 1 from J, leaving 10 bases between them. CDR3: CASSSGRANTEAFL. In nucleotides, the CDR3 is TGTGCCAGCAGCTCAGGGAGGGCGAACACTGAAGCTTTCCTT.

This clonotype was seen only a few times. The rearrangement uses TRBV27 and TRBJ2-7; 10 positions match TRBD1. The trim removed 8 bases at V and 5 bases at J, leaving 12 bases unmatched. Germline CDR1 MNHEY, CDR2 SMNVEV (reference sequence). CDR3 length: 15 amino acids. This chain's CDR3 is CASADPGTGVNEQYF. The CDR3 DNA follows: TGTGCCAGCGCTGATCCCGGGACAGGGGTTAACGAGCAGTACTTC.

This clonotype was recorded once. One end of the junction does not line up with germline, which may come from a read error. The genes are TRBV7-9 and TRBJ2-1; a weak D match, TRBD1 (5 bases). In germline, CDR1 is SEHNR, CDR2 FQNEAQ (reference sequence). This CDR3 is built from 15 residues. The CDR3 sequence: CARSATDNPYNEQFF. In nucleotides, the CDR3 is TGTGCCCGCAGCGCGACAGATAACCCCTACAATGAGCAGTTCTTC.

Note on this clonotype: With a much larger clone just one base away, this may be a read error. Without the conserved terminal phenylalanine or tryptophan, this CDR3 likely stems from a read error. The chain employs TRBV2 and TRBJ2-3; 7 nucleotides align to TRBD2. CDR1 and CDR2 (germline): SNHLY, FYNNEI. The CDR3 has 13 residues. The J segment lost 0 bases and the V segment lost 7 bases, leaving 1 base of the junction unmatched. Here the CDR3 reads CASMRESTDTQYL. CDR3 nucleotide sequence: TGTGCCAGCATGCGGGAGAGCACAGATACGCAGTATCTT.

The gene calls are TRBV29-1 and TRBJ2-7; TRBD1 aligns across 8 bases. The CDR3 loop spans 12 amino acids. J was trimmed by 6 bases and V by 6 bases; bases with no gene match: 7. Germline V gives CDR1 SQVTM, CDR2 ANQGSEA. CDR3 loop: CSVHGQGSEQYF. The CDR3 DNA sequence: TGCAGCGTACACGGACAGGGTTCCGAGCAGTACTTC.

This clonotype has at least ten counts. This chain joins TRBV20-1 and TRBJ1-5; 7 bases agree with TRBD1. J was trimmed by 0 bases and V by 3 bases; bases with no gene match: 14. Germline V gene data show CDR1 as DFQATT and CDR2 as SNEGSKA (reference sequence). This CDR3 contains 18 residues. The CDR3 reads CSASRRDSRTLSNQPQHF. CDR3 DNA sequence: TGCAGTGCTAGTCGGCGGGACAGCCGTACCCTTAGCAATCAGCCCCAGCATTTT.

The J gene is TRBJ2-3, the V gene TRBV27; a possible D gene is TRBD2 (6 bases). The CDR3 length is 15 residues. Germline-derived CDR1 and CDR2 are MNHEY and SMNVEV (reference sequence). V was trimmed by 4 bases and J by 0 bases, leaving 11 bases between them. The CDR3 protein is CASSSSGYSTDTQYF. CDR3 nucleotides: TGTGCCAGCAGTTCCAGCGGGTATAGCACAGATACGCAGTATTTT.

This clonotype was picked up many times. The chain couples TRBV27 to TRBJ2-7, with 8 bases fitting TRBD1. V lost 6 bases, J lost 3 bases, and 4 bases stayed unmatched. Germline V CDR1 and CDR2: MNHEY, SMNVEV (reference sequence). CDR3 size: 13 residues. The DNA for the CDR3 is TGTGCCAGCAGCGACAGGGGTATCTACGAGCAGTACTTC. It encodes CASSDRGIYEQYF.

This clonotype appeared once. Being one base from a much bigger clone, this may be a read error. The genes are TRBV4-3 and TRBJ2-1; 12 positions agree with TRBD2. Germline-derived CDR1 and CDR2 are LGHNA and YSLEER. V lost 4 bases, J lost 9 bases, and 13 bases stayed unmatched. This CDR3 is 17 amino acids long. Here the CDR3 reads CASSPDPRTSGNGEQFF. The CDR3, as DNA: TGCGCCAGCAGCCCAGACCCCCGGACTAGCGGGAACGGTGAGCAGTTCTTC.

This clonotype was counted ten times or more. This rearrangement joins TRBV28 to TRBJ1-5, with D uncertain. CDR3 length: 13 amino acids. Trimming pared 7 bases from V and 3 bases from J, leaving 10 bases between. From germline, CDR1 is MDHEN and CDR2 SYDVKM. This CDR3 is CASMKRDNQPQHF. The CDR3 region has the DNA TGTGCCAGCATGAAACGGGACAATCAGCCCCAGCATTTT.

A few counts support this clonotype. CDR3 sequence: CASSLILAGWNEQFF. Written as DNA, the CDR3 is TGTGCCAGCAGCTTAATCCTAGCGGGATGGAATGAGCAGTTCTTC. The chain employs TRBV7-3 and TRBJ2-1; 9 bases agree with TRBD2. CDR1 is SGHTA and CDR2 is FQGTGA in the germline V gene. CDR3 length: 15 amino acids. The ends lost 1 base at V and 7 bases at J; junction bases unmatched: 5.

The sample holds many counts of this clonotype. The chain joins TRBV20-1 to TRBJ2-2; D is possibly TRBD1 (5 bases). Germline loops: CDR1 DFQATT, CDR2 SNEGSKA (reference sequence). There are 16 residues in the CDR3. V was shortened by 0 bases and J by 5 bases, with 16 bases between the two germline ends. The CDR3 nucleotides read TGCAGTGCTAGAGATATTCAGGGTGGTTTTACCGGGGAGCTGTTTTTT. This codes for CSARDIQGGFTGELFF.